This T cell receptor (beta chain) was sequenced in a study of cytomegalovirus exposure and HLA in healthy donors. Findings and limits, study-wide: There were 150 to 200 TCR beta chains listed as cytomegalovirus-associated. For most TCR sequences rarity was the rule, although some public TCRs occurred in many donors. Reported results showed that the classifier diagnosed cytomegalovirus status with high specificity and sensitivity.

The table came from immunoSEQ multiplex PCR; TCRdb's copy has only in-frame clones and leaves some out. The sample records 200,000 to 250,000 clones, just over 90% being singletons. As concerns this clone: No antigen is known for it.

The clonotype was recovered from a woman under 30 in good health and CMV-seronegative. Specimen: PBMCs.

The CDR3 nucleotides are TGCGCCAGCAGCCAAGAGGAGGTCGGTCCGGGGGAGCTGTTTTTT. It encodes CASSQEEVGPGELFF. J is TRBJ2-2 and V is TRBV4-1, with a tentative D call TRBD2 (5 bases). The CDR3 extends over 15 amino acids. The germline CDR1 and CDR2 sequences are MGHRA and YSYEKL. V lost 0 bases, J lost 8 bases, and 13 bases lay in between.